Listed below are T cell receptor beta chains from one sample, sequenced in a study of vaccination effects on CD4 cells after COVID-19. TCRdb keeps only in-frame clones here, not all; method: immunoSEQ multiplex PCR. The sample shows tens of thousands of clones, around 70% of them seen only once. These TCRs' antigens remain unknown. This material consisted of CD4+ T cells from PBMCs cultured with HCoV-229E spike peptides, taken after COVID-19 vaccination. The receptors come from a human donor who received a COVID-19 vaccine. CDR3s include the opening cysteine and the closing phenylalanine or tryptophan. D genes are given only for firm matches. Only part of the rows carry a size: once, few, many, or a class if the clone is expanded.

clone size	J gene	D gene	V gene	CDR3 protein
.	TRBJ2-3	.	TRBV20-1	CSGFFTDTQYF
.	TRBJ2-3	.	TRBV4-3	CASSQSYRVETDTQYF
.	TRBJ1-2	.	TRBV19	CASSTGVWRNYGYTF
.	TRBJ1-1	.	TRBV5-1	CASSLNWITEAFF
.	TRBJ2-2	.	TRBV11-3	CASSAPGPSANTGELFF
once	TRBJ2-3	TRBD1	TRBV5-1	CASSSGQITDTQYF
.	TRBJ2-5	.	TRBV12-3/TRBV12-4	CASTRDYQETQYF
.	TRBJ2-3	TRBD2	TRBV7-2	CASSDKRGGRTDTQYF
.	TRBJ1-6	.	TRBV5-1	CASSLSANSPLHF
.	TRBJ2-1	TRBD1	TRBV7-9	CASSPSEDRGLSYNEQFF
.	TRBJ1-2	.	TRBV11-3	CASIPPVDYGYTF
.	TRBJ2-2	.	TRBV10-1	CASSVDLLGELFF
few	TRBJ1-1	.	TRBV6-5	CASSYEGLSATEAFF
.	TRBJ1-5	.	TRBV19	CASTTGFSNQPQHF
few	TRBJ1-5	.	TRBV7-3	CASSLKGGQPQHF
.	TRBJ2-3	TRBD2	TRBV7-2	CASRLGTSSSDTQYF